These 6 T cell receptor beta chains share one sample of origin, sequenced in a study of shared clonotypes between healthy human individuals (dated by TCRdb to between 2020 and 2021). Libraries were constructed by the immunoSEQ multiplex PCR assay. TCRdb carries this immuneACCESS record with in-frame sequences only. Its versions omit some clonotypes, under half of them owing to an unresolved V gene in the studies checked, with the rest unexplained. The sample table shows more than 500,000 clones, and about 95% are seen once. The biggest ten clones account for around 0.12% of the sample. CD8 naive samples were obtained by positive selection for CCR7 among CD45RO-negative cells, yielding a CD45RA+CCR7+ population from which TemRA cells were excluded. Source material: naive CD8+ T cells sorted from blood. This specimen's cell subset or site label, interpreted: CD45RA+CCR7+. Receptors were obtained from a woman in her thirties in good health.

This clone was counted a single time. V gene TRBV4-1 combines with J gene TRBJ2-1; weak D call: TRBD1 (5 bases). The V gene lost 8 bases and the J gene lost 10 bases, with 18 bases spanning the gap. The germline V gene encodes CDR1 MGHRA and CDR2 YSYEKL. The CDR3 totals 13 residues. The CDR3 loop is CASSSGAAPEQFF. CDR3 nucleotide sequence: TGCGCCAGCTCCTCTGGGGCGGCCCCCGAGCAGTTCTTC.

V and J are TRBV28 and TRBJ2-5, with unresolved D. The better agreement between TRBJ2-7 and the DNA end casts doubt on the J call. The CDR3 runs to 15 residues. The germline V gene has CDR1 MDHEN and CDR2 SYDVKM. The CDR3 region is CASSFGEIGSYEQYF. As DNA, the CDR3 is TGTGCCAGCAGTTTTGGGGAAATTGGCTCCTACGAGCAGTACTTC.

Here the CDR3 reads CASSLSEQYF. The CDR3, as DNA: TGTGCCAGCAGCTTGTCCGAGCAGTACTTC. The chain uses TRBV5-8 and TRBJ2-5; D ambiguous. The J call may be faulty, since TRBJ2-7 better matches the DNA end. The germline V gene has CDR1 SGHTS and CDR2 YDEGEE. This CDR3 is 10 amino acids long.

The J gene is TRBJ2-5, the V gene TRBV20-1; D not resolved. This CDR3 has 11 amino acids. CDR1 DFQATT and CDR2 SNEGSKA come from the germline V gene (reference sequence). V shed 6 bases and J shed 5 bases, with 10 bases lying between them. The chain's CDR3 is CSAPERETQYF. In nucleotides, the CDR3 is TGCAGTGCACCAGAACGGGAGACCCAGTACTTC.

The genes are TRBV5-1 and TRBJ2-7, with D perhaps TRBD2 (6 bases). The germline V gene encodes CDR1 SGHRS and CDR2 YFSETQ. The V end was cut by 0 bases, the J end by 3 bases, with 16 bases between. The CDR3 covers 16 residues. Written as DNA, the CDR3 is TGCGCCAGCAGCTTGGCCGAGACTAGAGTCTTCTACGAGCAGTACTTC. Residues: CASSLAETRVFYEQYF.

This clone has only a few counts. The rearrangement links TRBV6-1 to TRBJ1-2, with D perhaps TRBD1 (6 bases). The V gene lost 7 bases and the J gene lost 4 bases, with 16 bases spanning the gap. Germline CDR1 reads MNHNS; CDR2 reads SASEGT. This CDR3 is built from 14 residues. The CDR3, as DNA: TGTGCCAGCATTCCAGGGGAGGGCCTCTATGGCTACACCTTC. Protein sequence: CASIPGEGLYGYTF.